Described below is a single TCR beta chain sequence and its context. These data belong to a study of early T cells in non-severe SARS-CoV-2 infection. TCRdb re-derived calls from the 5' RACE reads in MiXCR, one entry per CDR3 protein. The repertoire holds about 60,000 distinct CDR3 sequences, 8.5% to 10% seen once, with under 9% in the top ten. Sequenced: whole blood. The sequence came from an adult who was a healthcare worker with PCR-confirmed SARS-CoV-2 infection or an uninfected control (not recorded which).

Here the CDR3 reads CASSLRVGGTDTQYF. CDR3 coding DNA: TGTGCCAGCAGCTTAAGAGTGGGAGGGACAGATACGCAGTATTTT. V usage is TRBV7-9 and J usage is TRBJ2-3; 7 nucleotides line up with TRBD2. Germline values: CDR1 SEHNR, CDR2 FQNEAQ (reference sequence). Trimming at V came to 2 bases and at J to 3 bases, leaving 5 bases not matched to a gene. The CDR3 has 15 amino acids.